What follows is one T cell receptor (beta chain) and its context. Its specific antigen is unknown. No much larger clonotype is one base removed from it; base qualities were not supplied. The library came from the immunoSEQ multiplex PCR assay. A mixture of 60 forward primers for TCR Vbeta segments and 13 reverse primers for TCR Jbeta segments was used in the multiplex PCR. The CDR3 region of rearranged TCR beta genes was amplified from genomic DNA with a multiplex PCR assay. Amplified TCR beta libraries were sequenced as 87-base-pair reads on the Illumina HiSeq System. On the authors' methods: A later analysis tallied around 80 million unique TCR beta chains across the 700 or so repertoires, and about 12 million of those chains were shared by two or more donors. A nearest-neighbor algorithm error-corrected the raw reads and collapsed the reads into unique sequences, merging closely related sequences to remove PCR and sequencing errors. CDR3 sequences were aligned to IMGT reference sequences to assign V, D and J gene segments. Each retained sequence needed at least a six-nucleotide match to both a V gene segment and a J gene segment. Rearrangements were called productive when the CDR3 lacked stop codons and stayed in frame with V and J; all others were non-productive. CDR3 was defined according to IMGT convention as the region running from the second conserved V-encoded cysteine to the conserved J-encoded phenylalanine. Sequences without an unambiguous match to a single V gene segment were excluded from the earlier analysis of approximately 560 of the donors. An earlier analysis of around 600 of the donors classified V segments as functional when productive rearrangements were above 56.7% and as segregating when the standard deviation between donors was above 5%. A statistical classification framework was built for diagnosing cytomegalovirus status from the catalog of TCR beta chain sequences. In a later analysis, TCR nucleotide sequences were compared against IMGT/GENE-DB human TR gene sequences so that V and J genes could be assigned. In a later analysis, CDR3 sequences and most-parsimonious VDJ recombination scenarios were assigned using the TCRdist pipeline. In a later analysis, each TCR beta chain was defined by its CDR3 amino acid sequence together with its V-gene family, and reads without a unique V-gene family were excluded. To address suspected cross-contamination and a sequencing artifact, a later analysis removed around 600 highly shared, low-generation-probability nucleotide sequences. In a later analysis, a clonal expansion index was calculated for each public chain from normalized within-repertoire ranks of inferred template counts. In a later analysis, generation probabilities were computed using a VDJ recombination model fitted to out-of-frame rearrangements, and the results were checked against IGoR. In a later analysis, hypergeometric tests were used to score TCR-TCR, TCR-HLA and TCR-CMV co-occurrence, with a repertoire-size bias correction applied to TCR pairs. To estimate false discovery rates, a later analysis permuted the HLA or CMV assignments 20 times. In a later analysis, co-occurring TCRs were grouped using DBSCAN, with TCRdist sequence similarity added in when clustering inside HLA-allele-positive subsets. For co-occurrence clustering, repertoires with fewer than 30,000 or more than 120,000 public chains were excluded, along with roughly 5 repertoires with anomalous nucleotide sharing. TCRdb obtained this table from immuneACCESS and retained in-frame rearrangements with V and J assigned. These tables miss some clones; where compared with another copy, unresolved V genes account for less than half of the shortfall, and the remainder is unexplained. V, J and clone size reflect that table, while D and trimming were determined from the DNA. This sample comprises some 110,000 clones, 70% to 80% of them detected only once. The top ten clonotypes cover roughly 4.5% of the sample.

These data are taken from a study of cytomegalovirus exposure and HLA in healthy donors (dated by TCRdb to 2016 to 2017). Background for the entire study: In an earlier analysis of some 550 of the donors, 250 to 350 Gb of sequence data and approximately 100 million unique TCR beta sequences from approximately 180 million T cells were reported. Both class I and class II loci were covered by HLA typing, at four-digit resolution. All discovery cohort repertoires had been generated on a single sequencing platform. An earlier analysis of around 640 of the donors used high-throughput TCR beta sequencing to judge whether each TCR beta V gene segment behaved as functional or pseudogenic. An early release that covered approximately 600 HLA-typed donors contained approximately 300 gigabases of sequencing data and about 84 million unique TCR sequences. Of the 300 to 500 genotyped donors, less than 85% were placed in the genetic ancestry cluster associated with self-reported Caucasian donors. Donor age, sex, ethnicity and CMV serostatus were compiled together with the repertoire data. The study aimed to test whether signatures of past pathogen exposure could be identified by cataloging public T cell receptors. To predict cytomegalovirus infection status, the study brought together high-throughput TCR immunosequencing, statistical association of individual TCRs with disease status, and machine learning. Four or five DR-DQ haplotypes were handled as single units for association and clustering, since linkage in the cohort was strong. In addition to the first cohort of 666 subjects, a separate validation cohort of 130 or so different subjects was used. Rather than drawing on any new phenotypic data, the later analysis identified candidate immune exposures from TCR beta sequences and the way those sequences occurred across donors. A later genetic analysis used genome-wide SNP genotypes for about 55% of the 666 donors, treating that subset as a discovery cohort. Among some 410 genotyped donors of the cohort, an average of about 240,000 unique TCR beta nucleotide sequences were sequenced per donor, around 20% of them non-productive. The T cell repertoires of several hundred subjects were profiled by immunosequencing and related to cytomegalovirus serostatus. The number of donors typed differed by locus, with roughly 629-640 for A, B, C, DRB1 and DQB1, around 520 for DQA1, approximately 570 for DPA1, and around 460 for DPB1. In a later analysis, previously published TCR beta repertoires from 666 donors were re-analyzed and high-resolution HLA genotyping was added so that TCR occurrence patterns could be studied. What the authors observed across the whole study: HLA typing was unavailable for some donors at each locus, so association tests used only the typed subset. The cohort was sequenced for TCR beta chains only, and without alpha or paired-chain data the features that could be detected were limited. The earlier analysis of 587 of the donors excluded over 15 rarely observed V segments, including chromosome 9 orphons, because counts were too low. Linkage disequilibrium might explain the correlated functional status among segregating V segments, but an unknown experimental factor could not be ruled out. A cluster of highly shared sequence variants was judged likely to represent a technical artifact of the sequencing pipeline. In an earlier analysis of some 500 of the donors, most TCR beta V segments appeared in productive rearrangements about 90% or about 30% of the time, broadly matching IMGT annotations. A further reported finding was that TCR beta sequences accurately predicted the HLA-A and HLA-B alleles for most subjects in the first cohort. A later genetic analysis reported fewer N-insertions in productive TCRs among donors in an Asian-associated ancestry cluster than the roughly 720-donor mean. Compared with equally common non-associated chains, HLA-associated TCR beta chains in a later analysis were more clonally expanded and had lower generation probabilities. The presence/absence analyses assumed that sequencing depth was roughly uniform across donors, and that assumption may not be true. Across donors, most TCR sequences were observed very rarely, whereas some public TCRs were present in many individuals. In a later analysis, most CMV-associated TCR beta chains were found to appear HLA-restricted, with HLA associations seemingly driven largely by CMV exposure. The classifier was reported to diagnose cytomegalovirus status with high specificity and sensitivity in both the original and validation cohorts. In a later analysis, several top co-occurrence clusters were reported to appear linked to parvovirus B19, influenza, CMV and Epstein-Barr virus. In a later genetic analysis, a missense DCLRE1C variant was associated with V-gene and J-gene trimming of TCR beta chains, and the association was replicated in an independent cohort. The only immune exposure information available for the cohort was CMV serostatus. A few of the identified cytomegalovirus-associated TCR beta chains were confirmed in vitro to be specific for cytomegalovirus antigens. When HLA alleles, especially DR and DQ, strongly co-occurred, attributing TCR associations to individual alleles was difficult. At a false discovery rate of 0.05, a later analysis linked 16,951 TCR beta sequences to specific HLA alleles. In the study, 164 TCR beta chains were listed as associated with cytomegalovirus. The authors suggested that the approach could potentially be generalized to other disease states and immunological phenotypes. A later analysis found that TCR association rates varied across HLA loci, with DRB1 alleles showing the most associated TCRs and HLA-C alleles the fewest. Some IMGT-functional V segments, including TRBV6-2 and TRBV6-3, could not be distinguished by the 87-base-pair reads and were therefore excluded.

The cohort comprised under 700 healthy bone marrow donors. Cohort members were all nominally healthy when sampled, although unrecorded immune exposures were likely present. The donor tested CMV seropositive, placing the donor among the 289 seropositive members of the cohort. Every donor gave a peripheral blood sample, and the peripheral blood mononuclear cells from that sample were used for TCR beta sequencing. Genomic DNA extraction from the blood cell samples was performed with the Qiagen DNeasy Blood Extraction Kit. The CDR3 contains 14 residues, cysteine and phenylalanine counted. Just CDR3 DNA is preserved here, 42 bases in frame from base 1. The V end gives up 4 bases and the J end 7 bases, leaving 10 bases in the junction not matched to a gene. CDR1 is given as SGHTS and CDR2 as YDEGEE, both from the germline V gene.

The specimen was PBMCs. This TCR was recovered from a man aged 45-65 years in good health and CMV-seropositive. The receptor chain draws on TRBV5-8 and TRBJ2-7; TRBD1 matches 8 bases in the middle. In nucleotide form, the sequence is TGTGCCAGCAGCGGCTACGACAGGGGAGTGGAGCAGTACTTC. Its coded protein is CASSGYDRGVEQYF.